This note documents a single T cell receptor beta chain sequence. The specificity of this receptor is unknown. There are no base qualities to consult, and no much larger clone falls within one base. TCRbeta CDR3 regions were amplified from genomic DNA by means of the immunoSEQ Assay, a bias-controlled multiplex PCR. The authors processed their data as follows. The number of nucleated cells in each sample was estimated from the amplification of reference gene primers within the assay. To quantify the absolute abundance of each unique TCRbeta CDR3 rearrangement, sequence reads were collapsed and filtered. For each sample, productive Simpson clonality was calculated by taking the square root of Simpson's diversity index across productive rearrangements. Held by TCRdb, this immuneACCESS table contains in-frame sequences only and omits some clones. Under half of the omission traces to an unresolved V gene where checked; the cause of the rest is unknown. The D gene and trimming were derived from the DNA, and the V and J assignments and clone size from that table. The sample yields a few hundred thousand clones; more than 85% were counted once. The ten largest account for about 0.93% of the sample.

This sample was taken from a study of blood T cell repertoires in COVID-19 (dated by TCRdb to about 2020). For the study in its entirety: Samples from collaborators originated in the United States, Italy and Spain and spanned both the acute and convalescent phases of COVID-19. Samples came from the ongoing ImmuneRACE study (first 160 participants) plus 1,254 subjects from 6 global collaborators. The repertoires were released in a freely available public database intended as a resource for research on the immune response to SARS-CoV-2. Sample metadata almost always included a de-identified subject ID, COVID-19 status, age in years and sex. The prospective study material was composed of cDNA or gDNA derived from T cells, B-cell-depleted T cells, or PBMCs. The dataset comprised deeply sampled blood TCRbeta repertoires from subjects exposed to, actively infected with, or recovered from COVID-19. Where available, HLA class I and class II types were taken from metadata supplied by the sample provider and were not determined by assay-based typing. Overall study outcomes, separate from this receptor: How much clinical and demographic metadata was included differed by source and by participant, and the metadata was provided uncurated.

In the prospective study, participants were 18 to 89 years old, resided in around 25 geographic areas of the United States, and were enrolled through a virtual design. Cohort assignment in the prospective study relied on participant-reported clinical history from a screening survey and a study questionnaire. For ImmuneRACE Cohort 3, a participant was defined as recovered based on two consecutive negative NP/OP PCR tests, clearance by a healthcare professional, or resolution of symptoms. In the prospective study, mobile phlebotomists collected whole blood, serum and a nasopharyngeal or oropharyngeal swab from each participant. Prospective study participants could optionally give additional blood draws and questionnaires over an approximately two-month period. Before DNA extraction, prospective study blood samples were shipped either frozen or at room temperature. Counted from cysteine to phenylalanine, this CDR3 has 14 amino acids. This entry keeps only the CDR3 DNA: 42 bases, framed from base 1. CDR1 SNHLY and CDR2 FYNNEI were looked up in the germline V gene. Deletion took 1 base off V and 5 bases off J, with a span of 11 bases between the germline ends.

Recombination joined TRBV2 with TRBJ1-1; a tentative D call is TRBD1 (5 bases match). What was sequenced was PBMCs or T cells enriched from blood (not recorded which). This clonotype was obtained from a woman in her twenties or thirties who had recovered from COVID-19. The CDR3 in this case is CASSEDGAGTEAFF. The nucleotide sequence is given as TGTGCCAGCAGTGAAGATGGGGCGGGGACTGAAGCTTTCTTT. The full variable domain, with segments outside the CDR3 supplied by the reference TRBV2 and TRBJ1-1 proteins, appears as EPEVTQTPSHQVTQMGQEVILRCVPISNHLYFYWYRQILGQKVEFLVSFYNNEISEKSEIFDDQFSVERPDGSNFTLKIRSTKLEDSAMYFCASSEDGAGTEAFFGQGTRLTVV.